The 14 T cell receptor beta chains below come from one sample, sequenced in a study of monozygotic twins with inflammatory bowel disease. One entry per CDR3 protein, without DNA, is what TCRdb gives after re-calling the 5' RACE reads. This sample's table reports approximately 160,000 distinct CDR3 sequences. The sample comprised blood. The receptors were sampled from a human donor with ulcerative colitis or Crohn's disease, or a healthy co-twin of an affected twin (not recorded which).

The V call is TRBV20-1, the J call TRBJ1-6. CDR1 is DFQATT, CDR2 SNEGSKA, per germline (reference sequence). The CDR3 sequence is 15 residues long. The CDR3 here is CSARVGSSYNSPLHF.

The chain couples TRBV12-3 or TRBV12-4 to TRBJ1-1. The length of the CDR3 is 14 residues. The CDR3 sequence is CASSALSMNTEAFF.

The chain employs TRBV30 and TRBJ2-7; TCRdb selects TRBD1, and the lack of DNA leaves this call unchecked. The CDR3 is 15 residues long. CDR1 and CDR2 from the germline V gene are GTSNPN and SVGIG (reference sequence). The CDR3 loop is CAWSPIQGLEDEQYF.

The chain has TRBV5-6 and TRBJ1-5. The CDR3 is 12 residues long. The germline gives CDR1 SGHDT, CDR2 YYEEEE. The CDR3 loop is CASSLVGQPQHF.

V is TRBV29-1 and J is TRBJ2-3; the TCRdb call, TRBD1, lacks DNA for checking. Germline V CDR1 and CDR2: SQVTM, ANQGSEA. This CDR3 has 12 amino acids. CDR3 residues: CSVVLQGDTQYF.

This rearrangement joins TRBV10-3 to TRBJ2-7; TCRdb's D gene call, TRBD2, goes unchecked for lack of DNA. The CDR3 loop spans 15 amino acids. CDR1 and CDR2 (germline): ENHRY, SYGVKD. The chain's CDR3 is CAISEIARISYEQYF.

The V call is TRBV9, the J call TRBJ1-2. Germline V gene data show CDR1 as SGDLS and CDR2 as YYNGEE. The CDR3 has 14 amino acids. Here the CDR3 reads CASSVSAEAYGYTF.

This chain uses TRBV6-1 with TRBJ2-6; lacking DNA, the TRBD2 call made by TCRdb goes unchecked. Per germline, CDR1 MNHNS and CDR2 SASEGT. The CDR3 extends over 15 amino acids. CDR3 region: CASTWEGRGANVLTF.

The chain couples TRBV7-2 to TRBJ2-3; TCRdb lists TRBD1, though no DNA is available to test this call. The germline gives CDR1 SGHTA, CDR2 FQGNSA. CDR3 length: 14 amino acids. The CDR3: CASSLRTRGDTQFF.

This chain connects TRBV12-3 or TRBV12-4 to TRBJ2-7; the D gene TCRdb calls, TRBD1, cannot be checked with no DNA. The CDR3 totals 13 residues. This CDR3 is CASSGTATYEQYF.

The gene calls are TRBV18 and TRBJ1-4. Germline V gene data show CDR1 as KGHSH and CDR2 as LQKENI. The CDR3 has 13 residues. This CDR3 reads CASSRDINEKLFF.

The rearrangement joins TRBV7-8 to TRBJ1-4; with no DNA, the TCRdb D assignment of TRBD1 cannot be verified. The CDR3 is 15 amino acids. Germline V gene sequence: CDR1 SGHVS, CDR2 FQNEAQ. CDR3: CASSAQGGSNEKLFF.

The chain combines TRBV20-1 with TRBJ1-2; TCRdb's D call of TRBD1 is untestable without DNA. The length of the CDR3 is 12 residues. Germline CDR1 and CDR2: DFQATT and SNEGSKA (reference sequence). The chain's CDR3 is CSARKGLEGYTF.

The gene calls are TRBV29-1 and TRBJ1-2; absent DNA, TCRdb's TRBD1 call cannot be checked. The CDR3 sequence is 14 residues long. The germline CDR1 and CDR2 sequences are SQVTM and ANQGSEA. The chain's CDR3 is CSAPAPTGTRGYTF.